This T cell receptor (beta chain) was captured in a study of CD8 T cells in ankylosing spondylitis. Overall study results and limits: Ankylosing spondylitis blood appeared to carry a characteristic TCR beta motif of fewer than 10 highly homologous variants.

The authors made TCR beta libraries by quantitative 5'-RACE with molecular barcodes. Each CDR3 protein is one row after TCRdb ran MiXCR on the 5' RACE reads. The data hold 500,000 to 650,000 distinct CDR3 sequences, with approximately 5% observed a single time. V dropped 7 bases and J dropped 3 bases, with 13 bases sitting between them. This CDR3 contains 15 residues. Germline CDR1 is MDHEN and CDR2 is SYDVKM. This clonotype was found many times. Its antigen is as yet unknown. The sequencing input was blood, either unsorted or a sorted T cell fraction (not recorded which). This TCR was recovered from a male donor with ankylosing spondylitis. The chain employs TRBV28 and TRBJ1-6; perhaps TRBD1 as D (5 bases). As DNA, the CDR3 is TGTGCCAGCATCCCGGGGGGGGTCTATAATTCACCCCTCCACTTT. Amino acids: CASIPGGVYNSPLHF. Full variable domain (remainder filled in from reference TRBV28 and TRBJ1-6): DVKVTQSSRYLVKRTGEKVFLECVQDMDHENMFWYRQDPGLGLRLIYFSYDVKMKEKGDIPEGYSVSREKKERFSLILESASTNQTSMYLCASIPGGVYNSPLHFGNGTRLTVT.